The following is a T cell receptor (beta chain) sequence with its context. The antigen remains undetermined. The data were taken from a study of T-cell reconstitution after alpha-beta-depleted transplantation in children. Study-wide findings and caveats: Most T-cell counts and diversity one year after the transplant came from T cells that were newly produced. By about two months after transplant, alpha-beta T cells reportedly arose from several hundred graft clones that had expanded.

A library of TCRbeta sequences, prepared with unique molecular identifiers, was generated. TCRdb redid the calling of the PCR reads with MiXCR, one entry per CDR3 protein. This table holds around 670,000 distinct CDR3 sequences, over 10% found once. The CDR3 has 18 residues. CDR1 is SGHRS, CDR2 YFSETQ, per germline. Trimming cost V 1 base and J 0 bases; bases outside gene matches: 7. This clonotype was obtained from a girl aged 2-10 years with congenital amegakaryocytic thrombocytopenia, due to receive a stem cell transplant. The source material was PBMCs, sampled before TCRalphabeta/CD19-depleted stem cell transplant. This chain uses TRBV5-1 with TRBJ1-4, with 9 bases matching TRBD1. The CDR3 loop reads CASSLNGQGYSTNEKLFF. In nucleotides, the CDR3 is TGCGCCAGCAGCTTGAACGGACAGGGGTACTCAACTAATGAAAAACTGTTTTTT.